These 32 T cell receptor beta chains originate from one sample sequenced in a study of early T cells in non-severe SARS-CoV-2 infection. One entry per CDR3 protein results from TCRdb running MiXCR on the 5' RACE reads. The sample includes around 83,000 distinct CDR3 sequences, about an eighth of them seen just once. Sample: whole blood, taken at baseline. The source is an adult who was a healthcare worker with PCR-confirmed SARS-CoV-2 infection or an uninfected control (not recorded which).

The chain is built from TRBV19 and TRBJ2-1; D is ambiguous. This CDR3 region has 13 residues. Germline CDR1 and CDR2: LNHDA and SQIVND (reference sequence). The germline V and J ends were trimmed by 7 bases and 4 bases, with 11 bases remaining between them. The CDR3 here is CASNFLGYNEQFF. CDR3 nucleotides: TGTGCCAGTAACTTCCTAGGGTACAATGAGCAGTTCTTC.

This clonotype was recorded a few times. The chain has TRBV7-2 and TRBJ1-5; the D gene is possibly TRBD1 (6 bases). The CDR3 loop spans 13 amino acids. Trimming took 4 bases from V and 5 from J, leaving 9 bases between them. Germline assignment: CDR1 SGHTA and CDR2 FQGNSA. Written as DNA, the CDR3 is TGTGCCAGCAGCTCGGACAGTCATCAGCCCCAGCATTTT. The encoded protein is CASSSDSHQPQHF.

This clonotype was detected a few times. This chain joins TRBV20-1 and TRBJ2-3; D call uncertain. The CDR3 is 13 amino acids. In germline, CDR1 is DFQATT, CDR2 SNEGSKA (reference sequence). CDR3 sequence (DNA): TGCACCGCCGTTGGGTCTAGCACAGATACGCAGTATTTT. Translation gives CTAVGSSTDTQYF.

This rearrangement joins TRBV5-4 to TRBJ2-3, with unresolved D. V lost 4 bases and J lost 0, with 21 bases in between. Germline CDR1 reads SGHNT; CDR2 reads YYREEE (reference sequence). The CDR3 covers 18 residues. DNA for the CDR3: TGTGCCAGCAGCCCCCGCCCGAGGCCCCACGGGAGCACAGATACGCAGTATTTT. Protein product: CASSPRPRPHGSTDTQYF.

CDR3 coding DNA: TGCAGCGTTGAATGGTTAGCTCTCACAGATACGCAGTATTTT. This translates into CSVEWLALTDTQYF. The genes are TRBV29-1 and TRBJ2-3; D uncertain. This CDR3 region has 14 residues. Germline V gene sequence: CDR1 SQVTM, CDR2 ANQGSEA. The ends were cut back, 2 bases at V and 2 bases at J, with 11 bases in the middle.

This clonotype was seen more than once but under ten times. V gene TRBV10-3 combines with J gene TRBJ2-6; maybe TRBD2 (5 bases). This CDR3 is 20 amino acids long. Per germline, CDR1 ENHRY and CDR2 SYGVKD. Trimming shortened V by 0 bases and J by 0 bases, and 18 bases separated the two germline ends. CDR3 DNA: TGTGCCATCAGTGAGTCGGAGTACAGCGGCAGGCCCTCTGGGGCCAACGTCCTGACTTTC. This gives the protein CAISESEYSGRPSGANVLTF.

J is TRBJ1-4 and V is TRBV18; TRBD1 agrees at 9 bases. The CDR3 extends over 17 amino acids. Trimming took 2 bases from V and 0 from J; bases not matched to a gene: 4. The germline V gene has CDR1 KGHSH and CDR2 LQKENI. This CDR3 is CASSPNTGGPTNEKLFF. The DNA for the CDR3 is TGTGCCAGCTCACCAAATACAGGGGGCCCAACTAATGAAAAACTGTTTTTT.

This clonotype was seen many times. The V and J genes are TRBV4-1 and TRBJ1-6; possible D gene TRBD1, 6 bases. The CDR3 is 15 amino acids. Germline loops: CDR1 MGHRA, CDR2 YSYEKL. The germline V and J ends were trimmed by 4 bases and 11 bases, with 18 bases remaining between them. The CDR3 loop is CASSPTQGSTAPLHF. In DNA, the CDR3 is TGCGCCAGCAGCCCCACTCAGGGGAGTACCGCACCCCTCCACTTT.

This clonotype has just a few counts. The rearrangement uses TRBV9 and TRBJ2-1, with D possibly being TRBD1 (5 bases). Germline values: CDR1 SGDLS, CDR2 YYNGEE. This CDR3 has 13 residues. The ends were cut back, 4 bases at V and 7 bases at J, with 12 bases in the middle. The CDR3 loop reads CASSPLKGNEQFF. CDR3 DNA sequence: TGTGCCAGCAGCCCACTGAAGGGGAATGAGCAGTTCTTC.

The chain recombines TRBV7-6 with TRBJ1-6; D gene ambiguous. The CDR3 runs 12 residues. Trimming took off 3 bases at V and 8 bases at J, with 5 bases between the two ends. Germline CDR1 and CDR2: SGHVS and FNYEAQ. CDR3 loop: CASSFPDSPLHF. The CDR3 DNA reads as TGTGCCAGCAGCTTTCCGGATTCACCCCTCCACTTT.

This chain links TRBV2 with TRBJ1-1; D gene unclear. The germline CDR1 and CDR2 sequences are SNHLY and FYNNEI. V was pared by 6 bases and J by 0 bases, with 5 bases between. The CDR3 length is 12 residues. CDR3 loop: CASSKLNTEAFF. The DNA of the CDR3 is TGTGCCAGCAGCAAGCTGAACACTGAAGCTTTCTTT.

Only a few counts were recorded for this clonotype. For the CDR3, the DNA is TGTGCCAGCAGCTTATTCCCCCGCGACAGGGCCTACACAGATACGCAGTATTTT. Residues: CASSLFPRDRAYTDTQYF. The genes are TRBV11-2 and TRBJ2-3; 7 nucleotides agree with TRBD1. The junction had 13 bases not matched to a gene; V was cut back by 2 bases and J by 2 bases. The V gene's germline CDR1 is SGHAT and CDR2 FQNNGV. This CDR3 contains 18 residues.

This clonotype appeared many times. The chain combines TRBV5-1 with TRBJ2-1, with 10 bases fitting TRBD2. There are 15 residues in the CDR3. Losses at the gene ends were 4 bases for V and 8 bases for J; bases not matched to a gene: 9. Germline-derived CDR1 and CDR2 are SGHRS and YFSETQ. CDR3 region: CASSNGTSGIYEQFF. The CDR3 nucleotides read TGCGCCAGCAGCAATGGAACTAGCGGGATCTATGAGCAGTTCTTC.

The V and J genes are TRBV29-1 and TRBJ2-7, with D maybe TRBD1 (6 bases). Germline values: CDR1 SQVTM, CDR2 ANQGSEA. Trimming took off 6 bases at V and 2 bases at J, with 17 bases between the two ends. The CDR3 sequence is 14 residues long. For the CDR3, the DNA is TGCAGCGTGGCGGACAGTTTACGGACCTACGAGCAGTACTTC. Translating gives CSVADSLRTYEQYF.

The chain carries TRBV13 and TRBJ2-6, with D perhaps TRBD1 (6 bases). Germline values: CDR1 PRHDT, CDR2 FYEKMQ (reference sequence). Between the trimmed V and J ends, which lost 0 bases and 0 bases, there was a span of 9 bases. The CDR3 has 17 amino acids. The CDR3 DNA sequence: TGTGCCAGCAGCTTAGGGGCAGGGGCCTCTGGGGCCAACGTCCTGACTTTC. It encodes CASSLGAGASGANVLTF.

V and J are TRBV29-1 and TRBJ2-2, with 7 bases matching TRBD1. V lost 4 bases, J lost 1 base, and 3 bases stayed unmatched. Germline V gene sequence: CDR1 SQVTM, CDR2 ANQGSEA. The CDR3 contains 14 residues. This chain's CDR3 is CSVGRTGNTGELFF. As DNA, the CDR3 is TGCAGCGTTGGCCGGACAGGGAACACCGGGGAGCTGTTTTTT.

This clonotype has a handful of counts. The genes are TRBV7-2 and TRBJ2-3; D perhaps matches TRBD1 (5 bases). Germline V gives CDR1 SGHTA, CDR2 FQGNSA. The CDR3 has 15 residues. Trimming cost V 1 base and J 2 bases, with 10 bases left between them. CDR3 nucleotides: TGTGCCAGCAGCTTAGAGTTCAGGGTCACAGATACGCAGTATTTT. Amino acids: CASSLEFRVTDTQYF.

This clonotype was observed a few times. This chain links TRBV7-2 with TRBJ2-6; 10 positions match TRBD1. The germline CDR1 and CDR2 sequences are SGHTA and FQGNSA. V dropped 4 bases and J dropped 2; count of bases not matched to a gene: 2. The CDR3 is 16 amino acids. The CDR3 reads CASSSDRGTGANVLTF. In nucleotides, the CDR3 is TGTGCCAGCAGCTCGGACAGGGGGACTGGGGCCAACGTCCTGACTTTC.

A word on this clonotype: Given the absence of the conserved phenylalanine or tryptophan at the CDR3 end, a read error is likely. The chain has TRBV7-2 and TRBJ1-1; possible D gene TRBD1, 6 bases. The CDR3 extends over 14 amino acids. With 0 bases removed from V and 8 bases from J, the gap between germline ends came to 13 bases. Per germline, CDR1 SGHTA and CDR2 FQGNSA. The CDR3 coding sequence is TGTGCCAGCAGCTTAGCGAAGGGGGTTGGGGAAGCTTTCCTT. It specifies CASSLAKGVGEAFL.

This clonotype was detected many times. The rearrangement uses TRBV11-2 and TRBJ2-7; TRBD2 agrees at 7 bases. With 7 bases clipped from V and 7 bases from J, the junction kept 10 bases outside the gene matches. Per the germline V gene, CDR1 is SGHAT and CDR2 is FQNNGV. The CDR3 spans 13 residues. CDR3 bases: TGTGCCAGCAACCCCGGACTAGGTGGGGAGCAGTACTTC. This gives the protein CASNPGLGGEQYF.

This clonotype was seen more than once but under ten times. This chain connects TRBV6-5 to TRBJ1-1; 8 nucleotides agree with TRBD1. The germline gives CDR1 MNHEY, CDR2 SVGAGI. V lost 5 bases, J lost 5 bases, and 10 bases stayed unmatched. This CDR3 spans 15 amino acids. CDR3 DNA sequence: TGTGCCAGCAGTCCAAAAGAACAGGGGGAGACTGAAGCTTTCTTT. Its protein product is CASSPKEQGETEAFF.

CDR3 sequence (DNA): TGTGCTAGTGGTTTCGGCAGCGCCTACGGAGATAACACCGGGGAGCTGTTTTTT. Translation gives CASGFGSAYGDNTGELFF. The chain has TRBV12-5 and TRBJ2-2; D not resolved. Trimming pared 3 bases from V and 2 bases from J, leaving 19 bases between. CDR3 length: 18 amino acids. Germline V CDR1 and CDR2: LGHNT, FRNRAP.

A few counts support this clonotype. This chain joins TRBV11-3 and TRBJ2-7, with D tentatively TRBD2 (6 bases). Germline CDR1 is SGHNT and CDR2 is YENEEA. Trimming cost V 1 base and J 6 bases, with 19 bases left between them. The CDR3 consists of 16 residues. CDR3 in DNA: TGTGCCAGCAGCTTAGGCCCCCCGGGAGATCCATCCGAGCAGTACTTC. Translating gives CASSLGPPGDPSEQYF.

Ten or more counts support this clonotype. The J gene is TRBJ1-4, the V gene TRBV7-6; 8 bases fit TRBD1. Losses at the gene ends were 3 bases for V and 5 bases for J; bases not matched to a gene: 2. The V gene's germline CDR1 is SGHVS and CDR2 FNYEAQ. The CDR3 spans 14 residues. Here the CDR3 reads CASSLRTGNEKLFF. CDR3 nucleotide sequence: TGTGCCAGCAGCTTGAGGACAGGGAATGAAAAACTGTTTTTT.

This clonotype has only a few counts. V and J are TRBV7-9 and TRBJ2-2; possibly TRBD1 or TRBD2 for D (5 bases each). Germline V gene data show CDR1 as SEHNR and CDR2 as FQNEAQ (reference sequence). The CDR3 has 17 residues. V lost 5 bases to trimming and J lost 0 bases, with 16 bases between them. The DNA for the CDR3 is TGTGCCAGCAGCGAGGGATCGGGACGGCCGAACACCGGGGAGCTGTTTTTT. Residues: CASSEGSGRPNTGELFF.

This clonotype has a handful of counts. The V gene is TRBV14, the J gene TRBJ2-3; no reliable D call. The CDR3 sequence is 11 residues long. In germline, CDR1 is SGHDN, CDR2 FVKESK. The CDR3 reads CATASTDTQYF. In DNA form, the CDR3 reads TGTGCTACCGCCAGCACAGATACGCAGTATTTT. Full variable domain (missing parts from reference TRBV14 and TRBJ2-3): EAGVTQFPSHSVIEKGQTVTLRCDPISGHDNLYWYRRVMGKEIKFLLHFVKESKQDESGMPNNRFLAERTGGTYSTLKVQPAELEDSGVYFCATASTDTQYFGPGTRLTVL.

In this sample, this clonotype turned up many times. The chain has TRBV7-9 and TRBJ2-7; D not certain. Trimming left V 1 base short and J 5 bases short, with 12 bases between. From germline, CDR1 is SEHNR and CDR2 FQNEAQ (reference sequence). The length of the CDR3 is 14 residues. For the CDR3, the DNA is TGTGCCAGCAGCTTAGAGGTCCATACCGACGAGCAGTACTTC. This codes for CASSLEVHTDEQYF.

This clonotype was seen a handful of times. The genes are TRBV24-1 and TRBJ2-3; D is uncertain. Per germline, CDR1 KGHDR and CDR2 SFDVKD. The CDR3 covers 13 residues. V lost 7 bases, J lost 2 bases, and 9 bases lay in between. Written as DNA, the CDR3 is TGTGCCACCAGCCCACGGATCACAGATACGCAGTATTTT. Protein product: CATSPRITDTQYF.

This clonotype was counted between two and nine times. The CDR3 is CASSILAGPYEQYF. DNA for the CDR3: TGTGCCAGCAGTATTCTAGCGGGGCCCTACGAGCAGTACTTC. The V gene is TRBV28, the J gene TRBJ2-7; 9 nucleotides match TRBD2. V dropped 5 bases and J dropped 2; count of bases not matched to a gene: 4. The CDR3 length is 14 residues. In germline, CDR1 is MDHEN, CDR2 SYDVKM.

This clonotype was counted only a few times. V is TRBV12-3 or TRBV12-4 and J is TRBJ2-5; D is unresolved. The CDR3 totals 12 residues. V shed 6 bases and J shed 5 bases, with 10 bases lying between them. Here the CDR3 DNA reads TGTGCCAGCAGCCATGTCTGGGAGACCCAGTACTTC. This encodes CASSHVWETQYF.

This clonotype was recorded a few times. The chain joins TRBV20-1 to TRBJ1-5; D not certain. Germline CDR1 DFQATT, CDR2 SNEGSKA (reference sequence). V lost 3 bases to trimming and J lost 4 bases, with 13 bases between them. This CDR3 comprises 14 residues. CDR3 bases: TGCAGTGCTAGGCCTTTCCAGGATAATCAGCCCCAGCATTTT. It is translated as CSARPFQDNQPQHF.

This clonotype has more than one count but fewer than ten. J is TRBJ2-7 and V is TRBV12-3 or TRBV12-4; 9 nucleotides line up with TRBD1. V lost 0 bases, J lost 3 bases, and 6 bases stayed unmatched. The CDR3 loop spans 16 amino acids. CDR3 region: CASSLAGTGTLYEQYF. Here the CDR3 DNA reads TGTGCCAGCAGTTTAGCCGGGACAGGGACCCTCTACGAGCAGTACTTC.